The sequence of this TCR beta chain was determined in a study of regulatory T cells in long-lasting Graves disease. The authors built TCR beta libraries using iRepertoire HTBI primers and Arm-PCR of CDR3 regions. Original analysis: Segment identification across samples yielded 60 or so TRBV and about 14 TRBJ segments. A single record per CDR3 protein comes from TCRdb applying MiXCR to the multiplex PCR reads. TCRdb's processing, not the authors', yielded these V and J calls. The table lists about 540,000 distinct CDR3 sequences, roughly 14% of them singletons. Trimming removed 5 bases from V and 7 bases from J, with 21 bases in between. The CDR3 extends over 16 amino acids. Germline CDR1 is MNHNS and CDR2 is SASEGT. To note about this clonotype: Its antigen is not known.

Time point of the sample: newly diagnosed GD, antithyroid drugs for less than 3 months. The TCR library was made from RNA extracted from PBMCs. Overall study results and limits: Persistent Graves' patients showed less TCR diversity than newly diagnosed ones.

These data were also reused for a study on T cells in Graves' hyperthyroidism and ophthalmopathy. That study adds: Lactation, pregnancy, other autoimmune disease or uncontrolled infection led to exclusion of patients.

The sequencing used peripheral blood mononuclear cells (PBMCs), collected at new diagnosis, from a patient treated with antithyroid drugs. This sequence was found in a man aged 30 to 39 with Graves disease. The rearrangement joins TRBV6-1 to TRBJ1-5; no reliable D call. CDR3 coding DNA: TGTGCCAGCAGTCCACTCCCCCGGGCACTGGAGCAGCCCCAGCATTTT. It is translated as CASSPLPRALEQPQHF.